Here is one TCR beta chain with its context. The antigen is not known. Here immunoSEQ multiplex PCR was the method, and the copy in TCRdb shows in-frame clones only, minus some. The sample includes around 510,000 clones, around 96% seen only once; the top ten take about 0.064%. The data were taken from a study of shared clonotypes between healthy human individuals. Study conclusions and caveats: Larger richness was generally estimated for naive than memory subsets.

The CDR3 totals 12 residues. The germline V gene has CDR1 LNHDA and CDR2 SQIVND (reference sequence). Trimming took off 6 bases at V and 2 bases at J, with 7 bases between the two ends. Sequenced input: naive CD4+ T cells sorted from blood. Subset defined: CD45RA+ positively selected. The chain links TRBV19 to TRBJ2-5; no clear D gene. The receptor's source is a woman in her twenties or thirties in good health. The CDR3 protein is CASSPGQETQYF. Written as DNA, the CDR3 is TGTGCCAGTAGCCCGGGTCAAGAGACCCAGTACTTC.